Below are 4 T cell receptor beta chains sequenced from a single sample in a study of T cell responses to AZD1222 COVID-19 vaccine. The assay was immunoSEQ multiplex PCR, and TCRdb's table has in-frame clones only and misses some. The sample consists of 100,000 to 150,000 clones, just over 90% of them appearing once. The specimen was peripheral blood, collected 28 days after the second AZD1222 dose. The receptors originated from an adult who received the AZD1222 COVID-19 vaccine.

The rearrangement joins TRBV5-1 to TRBJ2-2; tentative D call: TRBD1 (6 bases). The V end lost 0 bases, the J end lost 6 bases, and 12 bases lay between the germline ends. CDR1 and CDR2 from the germline V gene are SGHRS and YFSETQ. This CDR3 has 15 amino acids. CDR3 DNA sequence: TGCGCCAGCAGCTTGGGACAGGCCGAGGCCGGGGAGCTGTTTTTT. This encodes CASSLGQAEAGELFF.

The V gene is TRBV9, the J gene TRBJ1-3; tentatively, D is TRBD1 (5 bases). Between the trimmed V and J ends, which lost 2 bases and 3 bases, there was a span of 12 bases. From germline, CDR1 is SGDLS and CDR2 YYNGEE. This CDR3 comprises 15 residues. The CDR3 reads CASSVGVGDGNTIYF. The CDR3 DNA reads as TGTGCCAGCAGCGTGGGGGTTGGGGATGGAAACACCATATATTTT.

In the case of this clone: The same CDR3 arises from other DNA sequences in this sample as well. The chain employs TRBV5-1 and TRBJ1-1; 8 bases are a match to TRBD1. The CDR3 runs 14 residues. The trim removed 7 bases at V and 2 bases at J, leaving 7 bases unmatched. The germline gives CDR1 SGHRS, CDR2 YFSETQ. CDR3 residues: CASSQGAGNTEAFF. In DNA form, the CDR3 reads TGCGCCAGCTCTCAGGGGGCCGGAAACACTGAAGCTTTCTTT. Supplemented by reference TRBV5-1 and TRBJ1-1, the full variable domain reads KAGVTQTPRYLIKTRGQQVTLSCSPISGHRSVSWYQQTPGQGLQFLFEYFSETQRNKGNFPGRFSGRQFSNSRSEMNVSTLELGDSALYLCASSQGAGNTEAFFGQGTRLTVV.

In its sample, this clone was seen once. V and J are TRBV19 and TRBJ2-1, with 7 bases fitting TRBD1. Losses at the gene ends were 5 bases for V and 12 bases for J; bases not matched to a gene: 4. CDR3 length equals 11 residues. Germline-derived CDR1 and CDR2 are LNHDA and SQIVND (reference sequence). The CDR3, as DNA: TGTGCCAGTAGTCTACAGGGGAGGCAGTTCTTC. It specifies CASSLQGRQFF.